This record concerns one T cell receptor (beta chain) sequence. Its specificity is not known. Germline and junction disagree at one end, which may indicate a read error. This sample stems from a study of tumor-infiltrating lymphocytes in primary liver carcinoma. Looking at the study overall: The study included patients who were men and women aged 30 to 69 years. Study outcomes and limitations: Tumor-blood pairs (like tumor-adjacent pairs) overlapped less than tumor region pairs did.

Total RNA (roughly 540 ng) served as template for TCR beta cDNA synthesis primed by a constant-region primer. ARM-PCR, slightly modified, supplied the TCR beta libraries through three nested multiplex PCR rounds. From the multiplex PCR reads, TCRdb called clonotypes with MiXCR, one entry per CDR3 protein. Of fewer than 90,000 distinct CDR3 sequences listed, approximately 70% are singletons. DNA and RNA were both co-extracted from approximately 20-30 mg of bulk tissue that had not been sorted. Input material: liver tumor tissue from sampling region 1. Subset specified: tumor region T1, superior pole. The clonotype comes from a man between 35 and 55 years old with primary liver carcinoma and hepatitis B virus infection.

CDR3 sequence: CGSSSQGAGANVLAF. The DNA of the CDR3 is TGTGGCAGCAGCTCACAGGGGGCTGGGGCCAACGTCCTGGCTTTC. The chain has TRBV5-4 and TRBJ2-6; 9 bases are shared with TRBD1. The length of the CDR3 is 15 residues. In germline, CDR1 is SGHNT, CDR2 YYREEE (reference sequence).